The rows below give T cell receptor beta chains drawn from one sample of a study of OX40 agonist ivuxolimab in advanced cancers. Method: immunoSEQ multiplex PCR; TCRdb's copy keeps in-frame clones and lacks some. The repertoire holds tens of thousands of clones, around 89% seen once, with 0.45% to 0.6% in the top ten. The sample here was CD4+ or CD8+ T cells sorted from blood, taken in a trial of the OX40 agonist ivuxolimab. Source of these receptors: an adult with an advanced solid tumor such as melanoma, head and neck, liver or kidney cancer. The CDR3 runs from the conserved cysteine through the conserved F or W.

V: TRBV4-1; J: TRBJ2-7; CDR3: CASSPPPGHGTYEQYF
V: TRBV2; J: TRBJ2-1; CDR3: CASSEGERRQFF
V: TRBV19; J: TRBJ1-5; CDR3: CASSIGNNQPQHF
V: TRBV29-1; J: TRBJ2-2; CDR3: CSAGSGGRYTGELFF
V: TRBV4-1; J: TRBJ1-1; CDR3: CASSQSQSTEAFF
V: TRBV4-3; J: TRBJ1-5; CDR3: CASSRAYDGSNQPQHF
V: TRBV27; J: TRBJ1-1; CDR3: CASSLSGGGSTEAFF
V: TRBV4-3; J: TRBJ2-7; CDR3: CASSQDGSRGFSSGLTEQYF
V: TRBV4-1; J: TRBJ1-3; CDR3: CASSQGVSVNTIYF
V: TRBV28; J: TRBJ1-5; CDR3: CASSSPISNQPQHF
V: TRBV6-1; J: TRBJ1-3; CDR3: CASSEGPPIYF
V: TRBV19; J: TRBJ1-3; CDR3: CASSDRGQSSGNTIYF
V: TRBV11-2; J: TRBJ2-3; CDR3: CASTSPSTDTQYF
V: TRBV2; J: TRBJ2-7; CDR3: CASNRQGGSYEQYF
V: TRBV18; J: TRBJ2-1; CDR3: CASSLGGAGDEQFF
V: TRBV7-2; J: TRBJ1-1; CDR3: CASSFAAAGNTEAFF
V: TRBV28; J: TRBJ1-2; CDR3: CASSASLGQAFYGYTF
V: TRBV2; J: TRBJ1-5; CDR3: CASSGRVRQPQHF
V: TRBV7-9; J: TRBJ2-4; CDR3: CASSLISTGGQYF
V: TRBV4-2; J: TRBJ2-7; CDR3: CASSQVVIGQTDYEQYF
V: TRBV19; J: TRBJ2-1; CDR3: CASSTTGPATYNEQFF
V: TRBV6-1; J: TRBJ1-2; CDR3: CASSSGSLYGYTF
V: TRBV7-9; J: TRBJ1-5; CDR3: CASSPLGTGNQPQHF
V: TRBV2; J: TRBJ1-2; CDR3: CASTSEGGGKGYTF
V: TRBV4-3; J: TRBJ2-1; CDR3: CASSRSSSKNNEQFF
V: TRBV7-9; J: TRBJ2-1; CDR3: CASSLLQGGAYNEQFF
V: TRBV5-1; J: TRBJ2-1; CDR3: CASSPTGDSDEQFF
V: TRBV29-1; J: TRBJ2-3; CDR3: CSVQGSGRTDTQYF
V: TRBV2; J: TRBJ1-2; CDR3: CASLLTGLDYGYTF
V: TRBV5-1; J: TRBJ1-5; CDR3: CASSYDPGTGRNQPQHF
V: TRBV9; J: TRBJ1-4; CDR3: CASSVEGATNEKLFF
V: TRBV5-8; J: TRBJ1-5; CDR3: CASSQDKGQPQHF
V: TRBV19; J: TRBJ1-1; CDR3: CGSKKSTEAFF
V: TRBV5-1; J: TRBJ2-6; CDR3: CASSPDRGAGANVLTF
V: TRBV28; J: TRBJ1-1; CDR3: CASSPQERGAFF
V: TRBV28; J: TRBJ1-6; CDR3: CASSTGTYNSPLHF
V: TRBV5-4; J: TRBJ2-5; CDR3: CASSASAIGAFSGSYEGGYF
V: TRBV10-3; J: TRBJ1-2; CDR3: CAISGQEDGYTF
V: TRBV2; J: TRBJ1-1; CDR3: CASSPDRHTEAFF
V: TRBV2; J: TRBJ1-1; CDR3: CASSVRGGTEAFF
V: TRBV11-2; J: TRBJ2-1; CDR3: CASSSLAGLGNEQFF
V: TRBV18; J: TRBJ2-1; CDR3: CASSPSGGTNEQFF
V: TRBV18; J: TRBJ2-1; CDR3: CASSWSALVGEQFF
V: TRBV5-1; J: TRBJ1-4; CDR3: CASSLAGTPGEKLFF
V: TRBV6-6; J: TRBJ2-5; CDR3: CASSPPGGSETQYF
V: TRBV9; J: TRBJ2-6; CDR3: CASSGRWDRVSSGANVLTF
V: TRBV5-1; J: TRBJ1-1; CDR3: CASTPGTGGAGNTEAFF
V: TRBV19; J: TRBJ2-7; CDR3: CASSIGAGSYEQYF
V: TRBV5-6; J: TRBJ2-2; CDR3: CASTHPGNTGELFF